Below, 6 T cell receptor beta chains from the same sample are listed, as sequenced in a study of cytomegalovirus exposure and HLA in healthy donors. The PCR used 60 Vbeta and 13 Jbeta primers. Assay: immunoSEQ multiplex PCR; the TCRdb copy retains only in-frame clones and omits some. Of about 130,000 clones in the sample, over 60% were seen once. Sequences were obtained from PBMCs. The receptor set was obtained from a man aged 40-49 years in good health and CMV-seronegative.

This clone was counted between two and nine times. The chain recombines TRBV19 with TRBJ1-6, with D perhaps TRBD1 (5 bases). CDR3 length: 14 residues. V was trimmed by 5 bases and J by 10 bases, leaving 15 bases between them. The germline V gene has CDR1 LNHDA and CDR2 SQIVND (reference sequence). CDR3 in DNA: TGTGCCAGTAGTGACTCAGGGTTGCAGTCACCCCTCCACTTT. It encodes CASSDSGLQSPLHF.

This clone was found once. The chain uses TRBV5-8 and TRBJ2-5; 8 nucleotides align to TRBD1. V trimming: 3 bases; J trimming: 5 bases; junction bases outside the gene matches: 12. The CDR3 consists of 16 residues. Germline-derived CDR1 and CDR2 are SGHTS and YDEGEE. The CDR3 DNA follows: TGTGCCAGCAGCTCCTTTCGGACAGGGAGCGGGGAGACCCAGTACTTC. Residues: CASSSFRTGSGETQYF.

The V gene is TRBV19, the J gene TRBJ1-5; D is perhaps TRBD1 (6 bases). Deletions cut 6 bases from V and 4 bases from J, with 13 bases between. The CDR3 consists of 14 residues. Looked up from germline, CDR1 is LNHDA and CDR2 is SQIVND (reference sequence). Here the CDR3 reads CASSPGHLNQPQHF. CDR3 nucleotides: TGTGCCAGTAGCCCGGGACACCTTAATCAGCCCCAGCATTTT.

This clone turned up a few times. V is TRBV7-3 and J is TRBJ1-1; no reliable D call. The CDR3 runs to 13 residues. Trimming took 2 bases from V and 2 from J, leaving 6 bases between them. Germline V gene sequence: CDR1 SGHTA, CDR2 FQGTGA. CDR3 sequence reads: CASSLFVNTEAFF. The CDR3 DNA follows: TGTGCCAGCAGCTTATTCGTTAACACTGAAGCTTTCTTT.

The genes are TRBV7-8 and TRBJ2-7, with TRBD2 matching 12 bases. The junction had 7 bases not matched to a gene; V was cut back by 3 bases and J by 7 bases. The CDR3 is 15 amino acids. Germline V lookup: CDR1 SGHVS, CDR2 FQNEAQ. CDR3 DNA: TGTGCCAGCAGCTTTTCTAGCGGGAGGGCCTGGGAGCAGTACTTC. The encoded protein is CASSFSSGRAWEQYF.

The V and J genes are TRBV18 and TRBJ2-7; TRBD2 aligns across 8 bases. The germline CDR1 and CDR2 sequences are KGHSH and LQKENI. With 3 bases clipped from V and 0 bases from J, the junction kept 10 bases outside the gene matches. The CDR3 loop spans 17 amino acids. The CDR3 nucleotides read TGTGCCAGCTCACCCCGAGGGGTGAGCGGGGGCTCCTACGAGCAGTACTTC. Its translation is CASSPRGVSGGSYEQYF.